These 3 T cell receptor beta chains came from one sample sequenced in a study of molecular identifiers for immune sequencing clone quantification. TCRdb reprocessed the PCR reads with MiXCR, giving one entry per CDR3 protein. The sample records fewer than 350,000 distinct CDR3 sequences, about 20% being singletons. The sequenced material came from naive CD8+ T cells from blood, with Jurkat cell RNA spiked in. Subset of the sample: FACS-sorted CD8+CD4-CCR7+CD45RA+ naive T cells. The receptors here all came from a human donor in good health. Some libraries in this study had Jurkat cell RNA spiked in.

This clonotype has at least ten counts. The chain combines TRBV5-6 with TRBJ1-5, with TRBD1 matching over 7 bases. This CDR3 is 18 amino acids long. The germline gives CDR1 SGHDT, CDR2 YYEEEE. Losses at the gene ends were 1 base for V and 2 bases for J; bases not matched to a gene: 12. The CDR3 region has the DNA TGTGCCAGCAGCTTGAGCTTCGGCTTCACAGGGGGCAATCAGCCCCAGCATTTT. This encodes CASSLSFGFTGGNQPQHF. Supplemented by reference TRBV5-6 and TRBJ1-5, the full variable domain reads DAGVTQSPTHLIKTRGQQVTLRCSPKSGHDTVSWYQQALGQGPQFIFQYYEEEERQRGNFPDRFSGHQFPNYSSELNVNALLLGDSALYLCASSLSFGFTGGNQPQHFGDGTRLSIL.

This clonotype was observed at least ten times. CDR3 region: CASSLEANVLTF. CDR3 DNA: TGTGCCAGCAGCTTAGAGGCCAACGTCCTGACTTTC. The chain joins TRBV7-9 to TRBJ2-6, with D hard to call. The germline CDR1 and CDR2 sequences are SEHNR and FQNEAQ (reference sequence). Trimming removed 1 base from V and 6 bases from J, with 1 base in between. The CDR3 consists of 12 residues.

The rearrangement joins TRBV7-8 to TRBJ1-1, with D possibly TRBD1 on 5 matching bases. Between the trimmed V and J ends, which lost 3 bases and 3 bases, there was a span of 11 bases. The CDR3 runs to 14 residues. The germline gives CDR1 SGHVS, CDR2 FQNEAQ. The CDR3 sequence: CASSLVGTDTEAFF. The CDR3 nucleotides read TGTGCCAGCAGCTTGGTAGGGACCGACACTGAAGCTTTCTTT.